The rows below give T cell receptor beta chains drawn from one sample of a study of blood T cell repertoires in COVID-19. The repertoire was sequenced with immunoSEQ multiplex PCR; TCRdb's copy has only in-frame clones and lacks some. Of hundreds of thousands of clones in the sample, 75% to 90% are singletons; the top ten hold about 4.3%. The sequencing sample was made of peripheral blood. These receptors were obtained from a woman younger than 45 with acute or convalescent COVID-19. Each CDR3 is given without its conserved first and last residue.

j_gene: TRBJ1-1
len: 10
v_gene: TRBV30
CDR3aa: ALDRGQTEAF

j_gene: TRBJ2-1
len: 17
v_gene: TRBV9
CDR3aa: ASSASDRLSGGYNNEQF

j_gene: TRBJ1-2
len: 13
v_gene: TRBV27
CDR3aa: ASSLSIGQPRGYT

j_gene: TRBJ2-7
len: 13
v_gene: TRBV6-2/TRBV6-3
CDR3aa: ASSYQGQEAYEQY

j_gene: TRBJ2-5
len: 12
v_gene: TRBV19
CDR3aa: ASSTLGRSETQY

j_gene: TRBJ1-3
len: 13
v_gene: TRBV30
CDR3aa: AWSGTPSSGNTIY

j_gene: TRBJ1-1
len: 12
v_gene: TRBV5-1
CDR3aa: ASSSSMGAAEAF

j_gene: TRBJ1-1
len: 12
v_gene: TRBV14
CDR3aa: ASSIGTGGTEAF

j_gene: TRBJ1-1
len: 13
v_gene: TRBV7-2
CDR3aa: ASSLNLLANTEAF

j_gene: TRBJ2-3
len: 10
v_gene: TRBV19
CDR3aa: ATNTGLDTQY

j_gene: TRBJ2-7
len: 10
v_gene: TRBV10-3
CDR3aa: AISVNSYEQY

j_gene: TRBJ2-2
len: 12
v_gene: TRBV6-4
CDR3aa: ASSDSGTAGELF

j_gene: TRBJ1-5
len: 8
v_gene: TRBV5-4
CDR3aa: ASRRGPQH

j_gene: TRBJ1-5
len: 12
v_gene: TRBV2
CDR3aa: ASSGGTGSQPQH

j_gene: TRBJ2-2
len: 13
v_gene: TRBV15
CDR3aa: ATSPLDHSTGELF

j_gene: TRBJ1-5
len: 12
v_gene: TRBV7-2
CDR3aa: ASSPLFRNQPQH

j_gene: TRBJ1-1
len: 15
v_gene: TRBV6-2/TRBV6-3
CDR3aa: ASSYSFRDLVNTEAF

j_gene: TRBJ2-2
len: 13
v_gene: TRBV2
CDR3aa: ASSETSGYTGELF

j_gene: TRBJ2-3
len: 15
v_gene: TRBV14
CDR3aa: ASSRDSLSSGTDTQY

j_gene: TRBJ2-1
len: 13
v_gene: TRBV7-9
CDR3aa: ASSSIGLAGEEQF

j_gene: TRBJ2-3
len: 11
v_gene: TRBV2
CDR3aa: ASSEERWFTQY

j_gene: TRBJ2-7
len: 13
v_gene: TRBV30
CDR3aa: AWSVLAGVTYEQY

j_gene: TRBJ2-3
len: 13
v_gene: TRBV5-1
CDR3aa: ASSLTTRTAHTQY

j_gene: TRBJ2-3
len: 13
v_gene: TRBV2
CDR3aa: ASSERTLSTDTQY

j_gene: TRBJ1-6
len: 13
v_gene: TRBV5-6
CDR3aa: ASSNGQTAISPLH

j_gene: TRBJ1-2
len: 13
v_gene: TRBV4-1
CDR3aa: ASSHSQGLSYGYT

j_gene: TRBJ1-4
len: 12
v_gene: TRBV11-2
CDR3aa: ASRWGQQNEKLF

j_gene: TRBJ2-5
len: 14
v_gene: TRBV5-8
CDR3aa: ASSRLTSFFGETQY

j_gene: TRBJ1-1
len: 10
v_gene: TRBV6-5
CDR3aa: ASRTGWTEAF

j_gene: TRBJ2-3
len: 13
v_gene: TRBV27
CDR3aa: ASSYTEASTDTQY

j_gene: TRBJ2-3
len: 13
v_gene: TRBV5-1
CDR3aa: ASSLSSLATDTQY

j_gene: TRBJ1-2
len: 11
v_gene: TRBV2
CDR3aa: ACSRGANYGYT

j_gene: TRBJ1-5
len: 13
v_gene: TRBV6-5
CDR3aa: ASSYRGQAALGQH

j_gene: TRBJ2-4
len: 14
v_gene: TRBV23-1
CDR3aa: ASSQWPMKAKNIQY

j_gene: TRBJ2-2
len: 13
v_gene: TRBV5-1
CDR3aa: ASSLRQGTTGELF

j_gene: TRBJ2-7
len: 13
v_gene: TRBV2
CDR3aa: ASRQDRAPPVEQY

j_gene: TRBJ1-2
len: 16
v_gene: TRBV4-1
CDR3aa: ASSQEGLGVRANYGYT

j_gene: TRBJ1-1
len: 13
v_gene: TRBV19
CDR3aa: ASIARLGVKTEAF

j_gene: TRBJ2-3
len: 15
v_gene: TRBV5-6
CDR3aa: ASSLERSGVVADTQY

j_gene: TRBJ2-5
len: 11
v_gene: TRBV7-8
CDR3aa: ASSLGQMETQY

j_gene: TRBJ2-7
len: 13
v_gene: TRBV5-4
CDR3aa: ASSRGGGKSYEQY

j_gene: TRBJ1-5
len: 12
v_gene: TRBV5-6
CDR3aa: ASSQGGGNQPQH

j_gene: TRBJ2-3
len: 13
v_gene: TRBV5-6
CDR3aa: ASSLAGQGGDTQY

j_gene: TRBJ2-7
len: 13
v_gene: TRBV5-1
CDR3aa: ASSTGLATTYEQY

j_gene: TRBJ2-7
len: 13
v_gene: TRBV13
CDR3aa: ASSLQGDGSYEQY